The rows below give T cell receptor beta chains drawn from one sample of a study of beta chain features in type 1 diabetes. Only in-frame clones appear in the TCRdb table, and some are missing; sequencing was by immunoSEQ multiplex PCR. The sample holds some 150,000 clones, 11% seen once. Source material: central memory CD4+ T cells from blood. These receptors originate from a man between 18 and 35 years old in good health. CDR3s include the opening cysteine and the closing phenylalanine or tryptophan. D genes are given only for firm matches. Some rows have no size entry. The others give once, few or many, or a class for an expanded clone.

V	J	D	size	DNA	CDR3
TRBV6-6	TRBJ2-7	NA	NA	TGTGCCAGCAGTACAACCGGACAGATCTACGAGCAGTACTTC	CASSTTGQIYEQYF
TRBV9	TRBJ2-5	NA	NA	TGTGCCAGCAGCCCAGCGCCGACGAGGGAGACCCAGTACTTC	CASSPAPTRETQYF
TRBV29-1	TRBJ2-7	TRBD1	few	TGCAGCGCCCGGACAGGGGGGTCCTACGAGCAGTACTTC	CSARTGGSYEQYF
TRBV28	TRBJ2-3	NA	NA	TGTGCCAGCAGTTCCATAGCGGTACTCACAGATACGCAGTATTTT	CASSSIAVLTDTQYF
TRBV9	TRBJ2-2	TRBD2	few	TGTGCCAGCAGCCTCGACGGACTAGCGGGGACCGGCAGGGGAGAGCTGTTTTTT	CASSLDGLAGTGRGELFF
TRBV2	TRBJ2-6	NA	NA	TGTGCCAGCATCCTAGGCGGTGGGGCCAACGTCCTGACTTTC	CASILGGGANVLTF
TRBV20-1	TRBJ2-5	NA	NA	TGCAGTGCTAAAGACCGGGAGACCCAGTACTTC	CSAKDRETQYF
TRBV7-2	TRBJ2-7	TRBD1	few	TGTGCCAGCAGCTCGGGACAGTTTACCGAGCAGTACTTC	CASSSGQFTEQYF
TRBV6-1	TRBJ2-7	NA	few	TGTGCCAGCCAGTTGACGAGAACCTACGAGCAGTACTTC	CASQLTRTYEQYF
TRBV11-2	TRBJ2-4	TRBD2	NA	TGTGCCAGCAGCTTATTAGCGGGGGCCAAAAACATTCAGTACTTC	CASSLLAGAKNIQYF
TRBV7-2	TRBJ2-2	NA	few	TGTGCCAGCACCGACAGGCTTAACACCGGGGAGCTGTTTTTT	CASTDRLNTGELFF
TRBV4-1	TRBJ2-1	TRBD2	NA	TGCGCCAGCAGCCAAGGGCCCCGACTAGCGGGAGACAATGAGCAGTTCTTC	CASSQGPRLAGDNEQFF
TRBV28	TRBJ1-1	NA	few	TGTGCCAGCAGTTTAAGGGGGGCGAATACTCTAGTTGATTTCTTT	CASSLRGANTLVDFF
TRBV5-1	TRBJ2-2	NA	NA	TGCGCCAGCAAACAGAACACCGGGGAGCTGTTTTTT	CASKQNTGELFF
TRBV5-5	TRBJ1-2	NA	few	TGTGCCAGCAGCTCTGCTCTGTGGGGCTATGGCTACACCTTC	CASSSALWGYGYTF
TRBV27	TRBJ1-2	NA	NA	TGTGCCAGCCAGGCTAACTATGGCTACACCTTC	CASQANYGYTF
TRBV6-5	TRBJ2-3	NA	NA	TGTGCCAGCAGTTATTCAGGGGCAGATACGCAGTATTTT	CASSYSGADTQYF
TRBV2	TRBJ1-5	NA	many	TGTGCCAGCAGGGAAGACGTCGTGGGGGGGCATCAGCCCCAGCATTTT	CASREDVVGGHQPQHF
TRBV29-1	TRBJ1-1	NA	few	TGCAGCGTTGTGGGGGCCACTGAAGCTTTCTTT	CSVVGATEAFF
TRBV7-2	TRBJ2-3	NA	many	TGTGCCAGCAGCTTAGAGGGTCTAAATACGCAGTATTTT	CASSLEGLNTQYF
TRBV6-5	TRBJ2-7	NA	NA	TGTGCCAGCAGTTACTTAAAGGACTACGAGCAGTACTTC	CASSYLKDYEQYF
TRBV7-9	TRBJ2-3	NA	many	TGTGCCAGCGCTAGCGCAGATACGCAGTATTTT	CASASADTQYF
TRBV6-1	TRBJ1-3	NA	NA	TGTGCCAGCAGACTTCAGGGTTTTGGAAACACCATATATTTT	CASRLQGFGNTIYF
TRBV11-3	TRBJ2-1	TRBD1	NA	TGTGCCAGCAGCGGGACAGGGGGCTCTTGGTACAATGAGCAGTTCTTC	CASSGTGGSWYNEQFF
TRBV18	TRBJ2-7	NA	few	TGTGCCAGCTCAGCAGATTACTACGAGCAGTACTTC	CASSADYYEQYF
TRBV6-1	TRBJ2-6	NA	NA	TGTGCCAGCAGTGATGGAGTCGCGTACTCTGGGGCCAACGTCCTGACTTTC	CASSDGVAYSGANVLTF
TRBV5-1	TRBJ1-4	NA	NA	TGCGCCAGCAGCTTTTTGGGTGTTAATGAAAAACTGTTTTTT	CASSFLGVNEKLFF
TRBV2	TRBJ2-3	NA	NA	TGTGCCAGCAGTTGGGGGGGCCGCACAGATACGCAGTATTTT	CASSWGGRTDTQYF
TRBV7-9	TRBJ2-5	TRBD2	few	TGTGCCAGCGGCGGGACTAGCGGGAGTAAGACCCAGTACTTC	CASGGTSGSKTQYF
TRBV30	TRBJ2-7	NA	NA	TGTGCCTGGAGACGTGGTCAGGGCTCCTCCTACGAGCAGTACTTC	CAWRRGQGSSYEQYF
TRBV28	TRBJ1-2	TRBD1	few	TGTGCCAGCAGCCCAGGGGGGGCCAACTATGGCTACACCTTC	CASSPGGANYGYTF
TRBV9	TRBJ2-3	NA	few	TGTGCCAGCAGCGTAGCAAGAAGGACAGATACGCAGTATTTT	CASSVARRTDTQYF
TRBV2	TRBJ1-5	NA	few	TGTGCCAGCAGGGGGGAATCAAACCAGCCCCAGCATTTT	CASRGESNQPQHF
TRBV28	TRBJ2-2	NA	many	TGTGCCAGCAGTTTACAGGGACCCGGGGAGCTGTTTTTT	CASSLQGPGELFF
TRBV28	TRBJ1-1	NA	NA	TGTGCCATCGCACAGGGCTTGGTCACTGAAGCTTTCTTT	CAIAQGLVTEAFF
TRBV7-3	TRBJ1-2	NA	NA	TGTGCCAGCGGCGGTGACCGCTCCCTTAGGGGAGGCTACACCTTC	CASGGDRSLRGGYTF
TRBV5-1	TRBJ2-2	TRBD1	NA	TGCGCCAGCAACTCTAATGACAGGGCCGGGGAGCTGTTTTTT	CASNSNDRAGELFF
TRBV7-2	TRBJ1-6	NA	NA	TGTGCCAGCAGCTTGGATTGGGGTAGGGACTCACCCCTCCACTTT	CASSLDWGRDSPLHF
TRBV7-2	TRBJ1-4	NA	many	TGTGCCAGCAGCTTAGCGCCGAGGAGCTCAAATGAAAAACTGTTTTTT	CASSLAPRSSNEKLFF
TRBV9	TRBJ2-5	NA	few	TGTGCCAGCAGCGTAGCTTATCAGCACGAGACCCAGTACTTC	CASSVAYQHETQYF
TRBV28	TRBJ1-2	NA	few	TGTGCCAGCAGTTTAAGACAGCATGGCTACACCTTC	CASSLRQHGYTF
TRBV30	TRBJ1-1	NA	NA	TGTGCCTCAAGGGTAGTGAACACTGAAGCTTTCTTT	CASRVVNTEAFF
TRBV5-1	TRBJ2-2	NA	few	TGCGCCAGCAGCTCGATACCAGGCACCGGGGAGCTGTTTTTT	CASSSIPGTGELFF
TRBV29-1	TRBJ2-6	NA	NA	TGCAGTATCACAAGCTCTGGGGCCAACGTCCTGACTTTC	CSITSSGANVLTF
TRBV7-9	TRBJ2-7	NA	NA	TGTGCCAGCAGCTCCCCGTCCTACGAGCAGTACTTC	CASSSPSYEQYF
TRBV18	TRBJ2-7	NA	many	TGTGCCAGCTCACCACGGGGGTACGAGCAGTACTTC	CASSPRGYEQYF
TRBV4-3	TRBJ1-4	NA	few	TGCGCCAGCAGCCAAGATCGGGCAAATTTGTTTTTT	CASSQDRANLFF
TRBV7-2	TRBJ2-5	TRBD2	NA	TGTGCCAGCAGCTTAGCGGCGGGGGGGGGCGTTGAGACCCAGTACTTC	CASSLAAGGGVETQYF
TRBV10-3	TRBJ2-7	TRBD1	NA	TGTGCCATCAGCCCGGGACAGGTTAGCGGCTCCTACGAGCAGTACTTC	CAISPGQVSGSYEQYF
TRBV11-2	TRBJ2-5	NA	NA	TGTGCCAGCAGCCCTGGGACAAGACTATACTTC	CASSPGTRLYF
TRBV6-5	TRBJ2-7	NA	NA	TGTGCCAGCAGGAGAGGATTCGCCTACGAGCAGTACTTC	CASRRGFAYEQYF
TRBV2	TRBJ1-2	NA	many	TGTGCCAGCAAGGAAGATATCGGAAATGGCTACACCTTC	CASKEDIGNGYTF
TRBV29-1	TRBJ1-1	NA	NA	TGCAGCGCCCGGGAGGGGCAGCTGAACACTGAAGCTTTCTTT	CSAREGQLNTEAFF
TRBV5-1	TRBJ2-7	NA	few	TGCGCCAGCAGCTTGGGGCTAACAGGGTACTACGAGCAGTACTTC	CASSLGLTGYYEQYF